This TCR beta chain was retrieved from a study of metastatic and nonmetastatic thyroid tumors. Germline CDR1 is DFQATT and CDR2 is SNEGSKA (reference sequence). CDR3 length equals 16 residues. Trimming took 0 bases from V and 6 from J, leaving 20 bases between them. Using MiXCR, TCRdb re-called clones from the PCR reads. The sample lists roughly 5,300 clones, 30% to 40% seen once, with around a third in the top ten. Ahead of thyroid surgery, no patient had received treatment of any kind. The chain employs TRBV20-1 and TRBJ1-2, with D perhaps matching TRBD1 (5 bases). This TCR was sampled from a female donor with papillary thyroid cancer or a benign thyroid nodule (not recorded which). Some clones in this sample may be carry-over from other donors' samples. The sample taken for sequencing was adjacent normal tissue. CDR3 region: CSARDPGPQVLDGYTF. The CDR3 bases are TGCAGTGCTAGAGACCCGGGGCCCCAGGTTTTAGATGGCTACACCTTC.